These 15 T cell receptor beta chains were sequenced from one sample in a study of Graves' ophthalmopathy and Graves' hyperthyroidism. The study amplified TCR beta CDR3 regions using RNA transcripts. RT-PCR in the first round used HTBI primers; a second-round multiplex PCR followed. TCRdb re-analysed the multiplex PCR reads in MiXCR, keeping a single row per CDR3 protein. Counted here are around 400,000 distinct CDR3 sequences, 21% occurring once; the ten biggest clones make up under 3%. The sequencing input was peripheral blood. Every receptor here comes from a woman under 30 with stable Graves' hyperthyroidism.

This clonotype was counted a few times. The genes are TRBV5-1 and TRBJ1-6; 10 bases map to TRBD1. The CDR3 is 16 residues long. CDR1 and CDR2 from the germline V gene are SGHRS and YFSETQ. Trimming took 1 base from V and 8 from J; bases not matched to a gene: 6. The CDR3 DNA reads as TGCGCCAGCAGCTTGCACCGGGACAGGGGTGATTCACCCCTCCACTTT. Encoded protein: CASSLHRDRGDSPLHF.

CDR3 in DNA: TGTGCCAGCAGTTTCTCGGACAGGGGAGGCTATGGCTACACCTTC. It specifies CASSFSDRGGYGYTF. This chain links TRBV12-3 or TRBV12-4 with TRBJ1-2; 9 nucleotides agree with TRBD1. The trim removed 3 bases at V and 4 bases at J, leaving 6 bases unmatched. There are 15 residues in the CDR3.

This clonotype was recorded at least ten times. The gene calls are TRBV20-1 and TRBJ2-7; 8 bases agree with TRBD2. This CDR3 region has 12 residues. J was trimmed by 4 bases and V by 6 bases; bases with no gene match: 5. The V gene's germline CDR1 is DFQATT and CDR2 SNEGSKA (reference sequence). The CDR3 bases are TGCAGTGCCGGGCTAGCGGGTTACGAGCAGTACTTC. Protein sequence: CSAGLAGYEQYF.

This clonotype was observed at least ten times. V gene TRBV5-1 combines with J gene TRBJ1-1; D gene unclear. Germline V lookup: CDR1 SGHRS, CDR2 YFSETQ. V lost 0 bases, J lost 2 bases, and 8 bases lay in between. The CDR3 is 14 amino acids. CDR3 sequence: CASSLARTNTEAFF. The CDR3 DNA reads as TGCGCCAGCAGCTTGGCCAGAACCAACACTGAAGCTTTCTTT.

The sample holds many counts of this clonotype. The chain carries TRBV12-3 or TRBV12-4 and TRBJ2-7, with D tentatively TRBD1 or TRBD2 (5 bases each). The CDR3 totals 15 residues. Trimming stripped 6 bases from V and 0 bases from J, with 15 bases between. CDR3 protein: CASSIVRDASYEQYF. CDR3 DNA sequence: TGTGCCAGCAGCATTGTCCGGGACGCCTCCTACGAGCAGTACTTC.

The sample holds many counts of this clonotype. V is TRBV2 and J is TRBJ1-3; the D is unclear. V gave up 0 bases and J gave up 0 bases, with 3 bases separating them. The CDR3 totals 14 residues. The V gene's germline CDR1 is SNHLY and CDR2 FYNNEI. This chain's CDR3 is CASSEAISGNTIYF. In DNA, the CDR3 is TGTGCCAGCAGTGAAGCCATCTCTGGAAACACCATATATTTT.

This clonotype occurred a few times. This may stem from a read error, because a much larger clone lies one nucleotide away. The chain employs TRBV30 and TRBJ2-7; D not certain. Germline V gene sequence: CDR1 GTSNPN, CDR2 SVGIG (reference sequence). V lost 0 bases and J 5 bases, leaving 5 bases between the germline ends. This CDR3 is built from 11 residues. CDR3 sequence: CAWSVLNEQYF. The CDR3 nucleotides are TGTGCCTGGAGTGTACTCAACGAGCAGTACTTC.

Ten or more counts support this clonotype. V gene TRBV20-1 combines with J gene TRBJ1-5, with D perhaps TRBD1 (5 bases). CDR1 and CDR2 from the germline V gene are DFQATT and SNEGSKA (reference sequence). CDR3 size: 14 residues. The ends were cut back, 0 bases at V and 1 base at J, with 7 bases in the middle. The CDR3 sequence is CSAREGTSNQPQHF. The CDR3 DNA is TGCAGTGCTAGAGAGGGGACCAGCAATCAGCCCCAGCATTTT.

This clonotype was detected a few times. The J gene is TRBJ2-6, the V gene TRBV2, with D perhaps TRBD1 (5 bases). Germline-derived CDR1 and CDR2 are SNHLY and FYNNEI. Trimming left V 4 bases short and J 3 bases short, with 10 bases between. This CDR3 is 15 amino acids long. CDR3 sequence: CASSVRGIGANVLTF. The CDR3 DNA reads as TGTGCCAGCAGTGTTAGGGGAATTGGGGCCAACGTCCTGACTTTC.

In its sample, this clonotype was seen a few times. This chain links TRBV12-3 or TRBV12-4 with TRBJ1-3; D call uncertain. Trimming took off 3 bases at V and 4 bases at J, with 13 bases between the two ends. CDR3 length equals 15 residues. The CDR3 bases are TGTGCCAGCAGTTTTGTGGGCCCCCGGGGAAACACCATATATTTT. Translating it yields CASSFVGPRGNTIYF.

In its sample, this clonotype was seen many times. V and J are TRBV20-1 and TRBJ2-7; 8 bases match TRBD2. With V trimmed by 3 bases and J by 0 bases, 1 base remained unmatched. Germline V lookup: CDR1 DFQATT, CDR2 SNEGSKA (reference sequence). The CDR3 sequence is 13 residues long. The CDR3 spells CSASLAGSYEQYF. DNA for the CDR3: TGCAGTGCTAGTCTAGCGGGCTCCTACGAGCAGTACTTC.

The chain employs TRBV6-5 and TRBJ1-1, with D possibly matching TRBD1 (6 bases). V was clipped by 0 bases and J by 3 bases, with 14 bases between them. The germline V gene has CDR1 MNHEY and CDR2 SVGAGI. The CDR3 runs 16 residues. The DNA for the CDR3 is TGTGCCAGCAGTTACTCGAACCAGGAGGGGGACACTGAAGCTTTCTTT. Translated: CASSYSNQEGDTEAFF.

The V and J genes are TRBV28 and TRBJ2-7; 11 bases fit TRBD2. The ends lost 7 bases at V and 7 bases at J; junction bases unmatched: 12. The CDR3 sequence is 15 residues long. Germline loops: CDR1 MDHEN, CDR2 SYDVKM. The CDR3 loop reads CASTNSGRGLGEQYF. As DNA, the CDR3 is TGTGCCAGCACGAATAGCGGGAGGGGACTTGGGGAGCAGTACTTC.

This clonotype occurred many times. The chain recombines TRBV7-2 with TRBJ2-5, with TRBD2 matching over 12 bases. The junction had 7 bases not matched to a gene; V was cut back by 6 bases and J by 5 bases. CDR1 is SGHTA and CDR2 is FQGNSA in the germline V gene. The CDR3 totals 15 residues. The CDR3 DNA is TGTGCCAGCAGGGTGGGACTAGCGGGTGGGGAGACCCAGTACTTC. Its translation is CASRVGLAGGETQYF.

This clonotype showed up many times. The genes are TRBV10-3 and TRBJ1-2, with unresolved D. Germline loops: CDR1 ENHRY, CDR2 SYGVKD. V lost 5 bases to trimming and J lost 0 bases, with 16 bases between them. This CDR3 contains 16 residues. For the CDR3, the DNA is TGTGCCATCAGTTTGAGGACTTATGAAGCTAACTATGGCTACACCTTC. Amino acids: CAISLRTYEANYGYTF.